The T cell receptor (beta chain) under discussion was sequenced for a study of T cell responses to AZD1222 COVID-19 vaccine. TCRdb's copy holds only in-frame clones and misses some; the assay was immunoSEQ multiplex PCR. The table lists 95,000 to 150,000 clones, nearly 90% of them singletons. With regard to this clone: As yet, its antigen is unknown.

This CDR3 has 14 residues. V was shortened by 2 bases and J by 0 bases, with 9 bases between the two germline ends. The germline CDR1 and CDR2 sequences are SGHNT and YYREEE (reference sequence). Study-level points and caveats: Spike was spanned by vaccine-associated CD4 TCRs, with dominance at 160-218 and 743-854. Breadth and depth of Spike-specific TCRs rose after two AZD1222 doses.

The sequence came from an adult in good health. This chain joins TRBV5-4 and TRBJ2-7; D remains unclear. The sample consisted of peripheral blood, taken on day 0 of AZD1222 vaccination. This CDR3 reads CASSFGLSSYEQYF. The CDR3 DNA follows: TGTGCCAGCAGCTTCGGCCTGAGCTCCTACGAGCAGTACTTC.